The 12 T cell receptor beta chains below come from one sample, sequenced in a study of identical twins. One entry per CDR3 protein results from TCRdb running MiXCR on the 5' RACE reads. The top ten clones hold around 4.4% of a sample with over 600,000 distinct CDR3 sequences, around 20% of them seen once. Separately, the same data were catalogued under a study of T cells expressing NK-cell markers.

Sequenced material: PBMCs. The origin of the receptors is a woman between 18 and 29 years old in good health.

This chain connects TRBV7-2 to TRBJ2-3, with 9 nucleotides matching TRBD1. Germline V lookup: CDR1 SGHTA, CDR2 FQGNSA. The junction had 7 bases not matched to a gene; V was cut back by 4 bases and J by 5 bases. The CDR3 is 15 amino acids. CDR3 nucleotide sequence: TGTGCCAGCAGCTCCTCCTGGACAGGGGTAGATACGCAGTATTTT. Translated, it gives CASSSSWTGVDTQYF.

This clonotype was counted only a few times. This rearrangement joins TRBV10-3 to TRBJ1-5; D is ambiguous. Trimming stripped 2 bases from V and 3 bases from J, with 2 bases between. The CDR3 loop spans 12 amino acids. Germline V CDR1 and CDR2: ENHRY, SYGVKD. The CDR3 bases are TGTGCCATCAGTGAGAACAATCAGCCCCAGCATTTT. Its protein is CAISENNQPQHF.

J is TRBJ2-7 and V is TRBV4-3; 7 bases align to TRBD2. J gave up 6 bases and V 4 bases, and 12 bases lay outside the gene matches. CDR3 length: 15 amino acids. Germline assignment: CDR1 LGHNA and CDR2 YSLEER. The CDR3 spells CASSLAGDSPREQYF. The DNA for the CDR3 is TGCGCCAGCAGCCTTGCGGGAGATTCCCCCCGCGAGCAGTACTTC.

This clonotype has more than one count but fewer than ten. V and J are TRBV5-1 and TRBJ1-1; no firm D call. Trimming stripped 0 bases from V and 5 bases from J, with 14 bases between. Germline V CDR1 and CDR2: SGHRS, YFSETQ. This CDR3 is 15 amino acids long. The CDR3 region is CASSLAGLGLTEAFF. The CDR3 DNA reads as TGCGCCAGCAGCTTGGCCGGTCTAGGGCTTACTGAAGCTTTCTTT.

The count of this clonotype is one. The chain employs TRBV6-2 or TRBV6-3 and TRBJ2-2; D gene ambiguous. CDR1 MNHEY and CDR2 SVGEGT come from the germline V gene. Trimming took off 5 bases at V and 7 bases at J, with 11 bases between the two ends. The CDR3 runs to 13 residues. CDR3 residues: CASSHYTHGELFF. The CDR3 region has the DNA TGTGCCAGCAGTCACTATACCCACGGGGAGCTGTTTTTT.

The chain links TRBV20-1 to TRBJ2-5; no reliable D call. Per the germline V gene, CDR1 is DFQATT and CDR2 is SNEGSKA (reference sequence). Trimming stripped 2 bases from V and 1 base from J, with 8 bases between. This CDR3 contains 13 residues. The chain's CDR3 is CSARTATQETQYF. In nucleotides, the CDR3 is TGCAGTGCTAGAACAGCAACCCAAGAGACCCAGTACTTC.

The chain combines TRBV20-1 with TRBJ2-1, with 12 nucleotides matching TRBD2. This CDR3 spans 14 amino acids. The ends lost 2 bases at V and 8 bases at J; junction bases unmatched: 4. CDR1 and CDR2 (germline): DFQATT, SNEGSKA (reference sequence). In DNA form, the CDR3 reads TGCAGTGCTAGACGGACTAGCGGGACTGATGAGCAGTTCTTC. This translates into CSARRTSGTDEQFF.

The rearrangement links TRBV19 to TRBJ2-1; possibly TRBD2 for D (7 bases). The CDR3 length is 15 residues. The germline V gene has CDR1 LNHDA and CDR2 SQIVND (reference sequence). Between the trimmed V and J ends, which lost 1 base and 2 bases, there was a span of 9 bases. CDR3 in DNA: TGTGCCAGTAGTATAGGGGGGGGCCCCTACAATGAGCAGTTCTTC. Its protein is CASSIGGGPYNEQFF.

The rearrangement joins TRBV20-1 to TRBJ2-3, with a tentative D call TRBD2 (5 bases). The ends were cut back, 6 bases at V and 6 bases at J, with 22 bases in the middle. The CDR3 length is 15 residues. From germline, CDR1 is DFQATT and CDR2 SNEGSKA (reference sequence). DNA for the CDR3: TGCAGTGCGACCGTTGGCGGGCCCCCCCCCGATACGCAGTATTTT. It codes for CSATVGGPPPDTQYF.

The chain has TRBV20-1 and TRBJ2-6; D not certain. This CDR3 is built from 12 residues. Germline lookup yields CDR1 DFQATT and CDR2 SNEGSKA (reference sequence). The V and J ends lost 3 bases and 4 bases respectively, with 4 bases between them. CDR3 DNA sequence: TGCAGTGCTAGTATCGGGGCCAACGTCCTGACTTTC. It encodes CSASIGANVLTF.

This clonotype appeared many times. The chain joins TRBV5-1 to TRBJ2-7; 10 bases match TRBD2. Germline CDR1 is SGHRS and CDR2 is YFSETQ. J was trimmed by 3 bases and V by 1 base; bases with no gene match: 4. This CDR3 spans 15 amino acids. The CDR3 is CASSLLLAGNYEQYF. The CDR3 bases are TGCGCCAGCAGCTTGTTACTAGCGGGGAACTACGAGCAGTACTTC. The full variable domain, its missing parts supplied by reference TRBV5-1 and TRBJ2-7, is KAGVTQTPRYLIKTRGQQVTLSCSPISGHRSVSWYQQTPGQGLQFLFEYFSETQRNKGNFPGRFSGRQFSNSRSEMNVSTLELGDSALYLCASSLLLAGNYEQYFGPGTRLTVT.

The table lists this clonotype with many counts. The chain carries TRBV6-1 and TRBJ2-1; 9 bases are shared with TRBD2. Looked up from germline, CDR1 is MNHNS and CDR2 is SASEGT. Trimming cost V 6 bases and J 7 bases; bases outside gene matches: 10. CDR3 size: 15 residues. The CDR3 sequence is CASRALAGLRNEQFF. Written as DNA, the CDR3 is TGTGCCAGCAGGGCACTAGCGGGCCTTCGGAATGAGCAGTTCTTC.